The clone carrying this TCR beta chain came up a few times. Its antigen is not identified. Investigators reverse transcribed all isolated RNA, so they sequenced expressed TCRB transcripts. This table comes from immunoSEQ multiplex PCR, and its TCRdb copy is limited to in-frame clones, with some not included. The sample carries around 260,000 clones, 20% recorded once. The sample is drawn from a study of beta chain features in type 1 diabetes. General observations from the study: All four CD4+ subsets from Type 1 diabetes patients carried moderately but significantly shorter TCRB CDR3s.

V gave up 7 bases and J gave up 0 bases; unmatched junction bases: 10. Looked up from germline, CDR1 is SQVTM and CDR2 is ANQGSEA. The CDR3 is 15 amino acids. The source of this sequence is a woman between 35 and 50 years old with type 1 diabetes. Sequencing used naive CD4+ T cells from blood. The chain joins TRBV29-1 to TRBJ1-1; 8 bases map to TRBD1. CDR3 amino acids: CSATGQGGVNTEAFF. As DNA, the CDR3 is TGCAGCGCCACCGGACAGGGAGGAGTGAACACTGAAGCTTTCTTT. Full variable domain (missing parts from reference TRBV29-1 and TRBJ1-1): SAVISQKPSRDICQRGTSLTIQCQVDSQVTMMFWYRQQPGQSLTLIATANQGSEATYESGFVIDKFPISRPNLTFSTLTVSNMSPEDSSIYLCSATGQGGVNTEAFFGQGTRLTVV.